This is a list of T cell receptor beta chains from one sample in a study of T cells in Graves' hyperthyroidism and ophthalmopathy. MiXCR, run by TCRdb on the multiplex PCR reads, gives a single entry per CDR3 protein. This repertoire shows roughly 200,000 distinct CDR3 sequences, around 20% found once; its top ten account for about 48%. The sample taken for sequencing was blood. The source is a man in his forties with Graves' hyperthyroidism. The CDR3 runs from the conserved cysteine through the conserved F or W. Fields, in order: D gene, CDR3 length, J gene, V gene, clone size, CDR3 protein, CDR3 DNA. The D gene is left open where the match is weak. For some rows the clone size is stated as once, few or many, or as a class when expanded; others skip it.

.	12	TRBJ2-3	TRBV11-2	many	CASSQGPDTQYF	TGTGCCAGCAGCCAGGGTCCAGATACGCAGTATTTT
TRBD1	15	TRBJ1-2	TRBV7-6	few	CASSSPTGGLYGYTF	TGTGCCAGCAGCTCTCCGACAGGGGGACTCTATGGCTACACCTTC
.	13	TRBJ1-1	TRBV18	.	CASSPLTGLEAFF	TGTGCCAGCTCACCCCTGACAGGCCTTGAGGCTTTCTTT
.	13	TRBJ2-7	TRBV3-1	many	CASSGDGSYEQYF	TGTGCCAGCAGTGGGGACGGATCCTACGAGCAGTACTTC
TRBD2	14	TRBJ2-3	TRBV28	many	CASRLAGGRDTQYF	TGTGCCAGCCGCTTAGCGGGGGGGCGAGATACGCAGTATTTT
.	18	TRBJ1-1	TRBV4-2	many	CASSQAGVGQGMNTEAFF	TGTGCCAGCAGCCAAGCAGGGGTCGGACAAGGCATGAACACTGAAGCTTTCTTT
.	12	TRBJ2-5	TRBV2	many	CASSVEEETQYF	TGTGCCAGCAGTGTTGAAGAAGAGACCCAGTACTTC
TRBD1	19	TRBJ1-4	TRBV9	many	CASSPSTGFFPETNEKLFF	TGTGCCAGCAGCCCTTCGACAGGGTTCTTTCCGGAAACTAATGAAAAACTGTTTTTT
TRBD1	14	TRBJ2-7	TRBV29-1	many	CSASGQGGSYEQYF	TGCAGCGCCTCCGGACAGGGCGGATCCTACGAGCAGTACTTC
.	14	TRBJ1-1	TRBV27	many	CASGQRQEGTEAFF	TGTGCCAGCGGGCAAAGACAGGAGGGGACTGAAGCTTTCTTT
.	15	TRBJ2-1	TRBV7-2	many	CASSLTGRPYNEQFF	TGTGCCAGCAGCTTAACCGGCCGCCCCTACAATGAGCAGTTCTTC
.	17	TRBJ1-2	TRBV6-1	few	CASGEAVAGALHYGYTF	TGTGCCAGCGGTGAAGCGGTGGCAGGGGCGCTACACTATGGCTACACCTTC
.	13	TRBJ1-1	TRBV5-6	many	CASASLRSHEAFF	TGTGCCAGCGCGAGTCTTAGGTCCCATGAAGCTTTCTTT
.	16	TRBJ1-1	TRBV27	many	CASTPRATEWGTEAFF	TGTGCCAGCACCCCTAGGGCGACCGAATGGGGTACTGAAGCTTTCTTT
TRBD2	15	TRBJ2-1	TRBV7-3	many	CASSLKRGSYNEQFF	TGTGCCAGCAGCTTAAAGCGGGGGTCTTACAATGAGCAGTTCTTC
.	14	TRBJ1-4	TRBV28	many	CASSFRQSNEKLFF	TGTGCCAGCAGTTTTAGACAAAGTAATGAAAAACTGTTTTTT
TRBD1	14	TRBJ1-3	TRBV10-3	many	CAIRETGSGNTIYF	TGTGCCATCAGGGAGACAGGGTCTGGAAACACCATATATTTT
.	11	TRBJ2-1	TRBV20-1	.	CSALQDREQFF	TGCAGTGCTCTACAAGACCGGGAGCAGTTCTTC
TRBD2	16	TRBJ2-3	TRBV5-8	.	CASSLAGSGGLDTQYF	TGTGCCAGCAGCTTGGCCGGTAGCGGGGGCCTCGATACGCAGTATTTT
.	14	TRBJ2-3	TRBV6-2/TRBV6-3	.	CASSSRSSTDTQYF	TGTGCCAGCAGTTCGCGTTCTAGCACAGATACGCAGTATTTT
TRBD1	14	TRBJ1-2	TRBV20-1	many	CSAGTGGGSYGYTF	TGCAGTGCAGGGACAGGGGGCGGAAGCTATGGCTACACCTTC
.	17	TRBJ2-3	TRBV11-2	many	CASSKTDTARSTDTQYF	TGTGCCAGCAGCAAGACCGATACGGCCCGTAGCACAGATACGCAGTATTTT
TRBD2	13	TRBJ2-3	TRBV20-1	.	CSARLAGTDTQYF	TGCAGTGCTAGACTAGCGGGGACAGATACGCAGTATTTT
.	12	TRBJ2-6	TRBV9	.	CASSLGANVLTF	TGTGCCAGCAGCCTTGGGGCCAACGTCCTGACTTTC
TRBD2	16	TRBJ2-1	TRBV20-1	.	CSAGSARLAGRNEQFF	TGCAGTGCAGGTTCTGCTCGGCTAGCGGGTCGCAATGAGCAGTTCTTC
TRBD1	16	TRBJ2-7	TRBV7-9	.	CASSSVGQGRPYEQYF	TGTGCCAGCAGCTCGGTCGGACAGGGGAGGCCCTACGAGCAGTACTTC
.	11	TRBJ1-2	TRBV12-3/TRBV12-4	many	CASSFDYGYTF	TGTGCCAGCAGTTTTGACTATGGCTACACCTTC
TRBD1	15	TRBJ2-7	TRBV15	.	CATSWKRGQGYEQYF	TGTGCCACCAGCTGGAAAAGGGGACAGGGGTACGAGCAGTACTTC
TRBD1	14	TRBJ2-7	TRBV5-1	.	CASSRRQGEDEQYF	TGTGCCAGCAGTCGCAGACAGGGGGAGGACGAGCAGTACTTC
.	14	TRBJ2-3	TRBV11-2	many	CASSLDRDAVTQYF	TGTGCCAGCAGCCTAGACCGGGACGCAGTGACGCAGTATTTT
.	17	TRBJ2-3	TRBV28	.	CASSRPFEQGDTDTQYF	TGTGCCAGCAGTAGACCCTTTGAACAGGGTGACACAGATACGCAGTATTTT
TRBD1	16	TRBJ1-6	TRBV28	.	CASSGDRGPAGSPLHF	TGTGCCAGCAGTGGGGACAGGGGGCCGGCGGGTTCACCCCTCCACTTT
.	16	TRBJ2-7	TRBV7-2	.	CASSLAQAGGSYEQYF	TGTGCCAGCAGCTTAGCCCAGGCTGGAGGGTCCTACGAGCAGTACTTC
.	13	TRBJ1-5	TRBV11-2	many	CASSLDTRQPQHF	TGTGCCAGCAGCTTAGATACTAGGCAGCCCCAGCATTTT
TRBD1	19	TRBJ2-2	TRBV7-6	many	CASSLNFGPGQQNTGELFF	TGTGCCAGCAGCTTAAATTTCGGACCGGGACAGCAAAATACCGGGGAGCTGTTTTTT
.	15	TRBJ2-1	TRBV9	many	CASSVGLTLYNEQFF	TGTGCCAGCAGCGTAGGTCTTACCCTCTACAATGAGCAGTTCTTC
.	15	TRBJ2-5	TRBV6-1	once	CASSREEGGSKTQYF	TGTGCCAGCAGTCGTGAAGAGGGAGGCTCGAAGACCCAGTACTTC
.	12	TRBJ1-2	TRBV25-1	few	CASSESVYGYTF	TGTGCCAGCAGTGAATCGGTCTATGGCTACACCTTC
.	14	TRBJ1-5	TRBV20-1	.	CSAPSRAGDQPQHF	TGCAGTGCTCCTTCGAGGGCAGGGGACCAGCCCCAGCATTTT
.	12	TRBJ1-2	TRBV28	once	CASSFLGGGYTF	TGTGCCAGCAGTTTCTTGGGGGGCGGCTACACCTTC
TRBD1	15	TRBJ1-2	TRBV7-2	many	CASSLARGQSGGYTF	TGTGCCAGCAGCTTAGCGCGGGGACAGAGCGGTGGCTACACCTTC
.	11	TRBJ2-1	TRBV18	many	CASSPRRGQFF	TGTGCCAGCTCACCACGGCGGGGGCAGTTCTTC
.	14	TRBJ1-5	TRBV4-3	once	CASSQDAGNQPQHF	TGCGCCAGCAGCCAAGACGCAGGGAACCAGCCCCAGCATTTT
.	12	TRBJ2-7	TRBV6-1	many	CASSQSTYEQYF	TGTGCCAGCAGTCAAAGCACCTACGAGCAGTACTTC
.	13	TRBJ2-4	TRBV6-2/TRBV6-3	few	CASDLDTKNIQYF	TGTGCCAGCGACTTAGACACCAAAAACATTCAGTACTTC
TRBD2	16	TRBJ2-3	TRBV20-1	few	CSARDYGGGATDTQYF	TGCAGTGCTAGAGATTACGGCGGGGGGGCCACAGATACGCAGTATTTT
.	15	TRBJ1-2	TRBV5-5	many	CASSLDLYQRYGYTF	TGTGCCAGCAGCTTGGACCTATACCAGCGCTATGGCTACACCTTC
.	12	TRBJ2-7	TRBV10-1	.	CASSESYGEQYF	TGCGCCAGCAGTGAGTCCTACGGCGAGCAGTACTTC
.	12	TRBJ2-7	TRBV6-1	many	CASNQGSYEQYF	TGTGCCAGCAATCAGGGTTCCTACGAGCAGTACTTC
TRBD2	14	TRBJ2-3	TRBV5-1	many	CASSYSGGQDTQYF	TGCGCCAGCAGCTATAGCGGGGGCCAAGATACGCAGTATTTT
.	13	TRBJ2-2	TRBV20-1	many	CSASYGNTGELFF	TGCAGTGCTAGTTACGGGAACACCGGGGAGCTGTTTTTT
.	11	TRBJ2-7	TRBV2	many	CASRLAGEQYF	TGTGCCAGCAGACTAGCTGGGGAGCAGTACTTC
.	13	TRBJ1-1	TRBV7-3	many	CASSPDTYTEAFF	TGTGCCAGCAGCCCCGACACTTACACTGAAGCTTTCTTT